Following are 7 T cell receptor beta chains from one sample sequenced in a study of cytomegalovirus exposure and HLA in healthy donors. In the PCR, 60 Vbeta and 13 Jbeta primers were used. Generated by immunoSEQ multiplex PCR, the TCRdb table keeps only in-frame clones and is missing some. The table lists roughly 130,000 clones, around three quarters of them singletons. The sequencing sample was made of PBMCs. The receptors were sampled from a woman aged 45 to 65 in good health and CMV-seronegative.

Here the CDR3 reads CASSREIAGGYEQFF. The DNA of the CDR3 is TGTGCCAGTTCCCGGGAAATAGCGGGAGGTTATGAGCAGTTCTTC. This sequence joins TRBV19 and TRBJ2-1; 10 bases map to TRBD2. With 8 bases clipped from V and 8 bases from J, the junction kept 12 bases outside the gene matches. Germline V lookup: CDR1 LNHDA, CDR2 SQIVND (reference sequence). The CDR3 extends over 15 amino acids. Full variable domain (rest looked up from reference TRBV19 and TRBJ2-1): DGGITQSPKYLFRKEGQNVTLSCEQNLNHDAMYWYRQDPGQGLRLIYYSQIVNDFQKGDIAEGYSVSREKKESFPLTVTSAQKNPTAFYLCASSREIAGGYEQFFGPGTRLTVL.

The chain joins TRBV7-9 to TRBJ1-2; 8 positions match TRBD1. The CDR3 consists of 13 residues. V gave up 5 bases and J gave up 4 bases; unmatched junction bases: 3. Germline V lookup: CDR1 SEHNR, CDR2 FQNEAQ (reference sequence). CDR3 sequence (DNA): TGTGCCAGCAGCCGAACAGGGGGCTATGGCTACACCTTC. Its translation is CASSRTGGYGYTF.

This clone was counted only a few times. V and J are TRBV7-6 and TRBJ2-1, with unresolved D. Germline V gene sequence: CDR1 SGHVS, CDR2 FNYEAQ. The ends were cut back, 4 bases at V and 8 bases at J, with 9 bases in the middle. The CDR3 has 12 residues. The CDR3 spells CASSSSGHEQFF. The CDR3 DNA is TGTGCCAGCAGCTCTTCTGGGCATGAGCAGTTCTTC.

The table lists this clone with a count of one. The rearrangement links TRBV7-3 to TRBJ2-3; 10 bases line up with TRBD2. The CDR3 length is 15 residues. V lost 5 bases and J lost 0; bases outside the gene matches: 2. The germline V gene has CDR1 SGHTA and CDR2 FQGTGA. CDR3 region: CASSPGLASTDTQYF. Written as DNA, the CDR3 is TGTGCCAGCAGCCCGGGACTAGCGAGCACAGATACGCAGTATTTT.

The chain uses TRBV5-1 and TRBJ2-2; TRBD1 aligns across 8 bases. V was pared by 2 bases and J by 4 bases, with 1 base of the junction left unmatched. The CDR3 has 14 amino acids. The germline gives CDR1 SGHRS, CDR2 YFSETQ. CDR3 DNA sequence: TGCGCCAGCAGCTTAACAGGGGGCACCGGGGAGCTGTTTTTT. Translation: CASSLTGGTGELFF.

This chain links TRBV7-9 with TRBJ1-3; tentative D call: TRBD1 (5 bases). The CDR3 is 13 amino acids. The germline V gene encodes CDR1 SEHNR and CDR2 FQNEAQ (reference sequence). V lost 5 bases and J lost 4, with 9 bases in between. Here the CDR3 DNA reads TGTGCCAGCAGCACACGACAGGGAAACACCATATATTTT. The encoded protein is CASSTRQGNTIYF.

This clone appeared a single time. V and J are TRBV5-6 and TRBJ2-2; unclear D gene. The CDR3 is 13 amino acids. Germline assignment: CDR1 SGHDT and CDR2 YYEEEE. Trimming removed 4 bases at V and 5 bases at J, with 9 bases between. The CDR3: CASSAARTGELFF. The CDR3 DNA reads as TGTGCCAGCAGCGCGGCTCGGACCGGGGAGCTGTTTTTT. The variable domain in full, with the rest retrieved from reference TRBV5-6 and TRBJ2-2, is DAGVTQSPTHLIKTRGQQVTLRCSPKSGHDTVSWYQQALGQGPQFIFQYYEEEERQRGNFPDRFSGHQFPNYSSELNVNALLLGDSALYLCASSAARTGELFFGEGSRLTVL.